The source of this T cell receptor (beta chain) is a study of blood T cell repertoires in COVID-19. Study overall: Samples came from the United States, Italy and Spain, spanning acute and convalescent COVID-19. T cells, B-cell-depleted T cells, or PBMCs supplied cDNA or gDNA.

This clone occurred a few times. Profiled with immunoSEQ multiplex PCR; TCRdb holds only in-frame clones, not every one. The sample lists about 160,000 clones; 70% to 90% were seen once. The source material was peripheral blood. The TCR comes from a man aged 60-69 years who had recovered from COVID-19.

The CDR3 DNA sequence: TGTGCCAGCGGCTGGACTAGCGGATGGGGAGAGACCCAGTACTTC. Translation gives CASGWTSGWGETQYF. The chain couples TRBV6-5 to TRBJ2-5, with TRBD2 matching over 10 bases. The ends lost 8 bases at V and 4 bases at J; junction bases unmatched: 10. CDR3 length: 15 amino acids. Germline V gives CDR1 MNHEY, CDR2 SVGAGI.